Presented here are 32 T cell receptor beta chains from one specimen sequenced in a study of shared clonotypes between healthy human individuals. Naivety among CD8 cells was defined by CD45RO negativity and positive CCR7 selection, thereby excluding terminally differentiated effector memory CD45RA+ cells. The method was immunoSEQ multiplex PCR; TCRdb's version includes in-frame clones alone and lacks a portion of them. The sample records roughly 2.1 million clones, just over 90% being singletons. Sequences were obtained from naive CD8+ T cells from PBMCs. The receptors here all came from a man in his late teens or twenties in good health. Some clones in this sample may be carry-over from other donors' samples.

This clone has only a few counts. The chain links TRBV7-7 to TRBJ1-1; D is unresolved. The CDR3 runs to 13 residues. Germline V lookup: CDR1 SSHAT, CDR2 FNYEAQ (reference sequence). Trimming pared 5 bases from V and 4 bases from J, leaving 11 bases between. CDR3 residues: CASSRLEGTEAFF. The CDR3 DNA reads TGTGCCAGCAGCCGCCTGGAGGGCACTGAAGCTTTCTTT.

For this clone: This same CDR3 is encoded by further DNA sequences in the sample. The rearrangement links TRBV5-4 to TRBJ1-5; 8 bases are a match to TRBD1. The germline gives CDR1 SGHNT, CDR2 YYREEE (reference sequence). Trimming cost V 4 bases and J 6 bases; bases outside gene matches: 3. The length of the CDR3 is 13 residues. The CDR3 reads CASSRDRGQPQHF. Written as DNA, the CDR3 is TGTGCCAGCAGCCGTGACAGGGGTCAGCCCCAGCATTTT. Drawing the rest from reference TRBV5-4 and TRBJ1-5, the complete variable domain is ETGVTQSPTHLIKTRGQQVTLRCSSQSGHNTVSWYQQALGQGPQFIFQYYREEENGRGNFPPRFSGLQFPNYSSELNVNALELDDSALYLCASSRDRGQPQHFGDGTRLSIL.

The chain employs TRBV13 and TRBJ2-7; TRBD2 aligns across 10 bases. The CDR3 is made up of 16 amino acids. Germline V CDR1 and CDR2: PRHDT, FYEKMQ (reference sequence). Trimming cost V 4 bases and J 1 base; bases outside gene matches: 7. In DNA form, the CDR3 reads TGTGCCAGCAGCTGGAGGACTAGCGGAAGATCCTACGAGCAGTACTTC. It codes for CASSWRTSGRSYEQYF.

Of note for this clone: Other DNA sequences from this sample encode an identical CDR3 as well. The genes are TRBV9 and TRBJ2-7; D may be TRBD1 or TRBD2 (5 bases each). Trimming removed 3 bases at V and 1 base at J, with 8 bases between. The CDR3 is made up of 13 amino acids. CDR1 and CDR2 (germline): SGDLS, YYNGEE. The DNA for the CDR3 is TGTGCCAGCAGCGGGGGCGGGTCCTACGAGCAGTACTTC. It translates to CASSGGGSYEQYF.

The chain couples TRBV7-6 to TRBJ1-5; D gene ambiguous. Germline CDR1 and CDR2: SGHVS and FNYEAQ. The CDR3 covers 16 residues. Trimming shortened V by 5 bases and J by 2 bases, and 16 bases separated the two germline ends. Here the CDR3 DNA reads TGTGCCAGCAGCGCTAGGACCGGAGGCGGCAATCAGCCCCAGCATTTT. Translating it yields CASSARTGGGNQPQHF.

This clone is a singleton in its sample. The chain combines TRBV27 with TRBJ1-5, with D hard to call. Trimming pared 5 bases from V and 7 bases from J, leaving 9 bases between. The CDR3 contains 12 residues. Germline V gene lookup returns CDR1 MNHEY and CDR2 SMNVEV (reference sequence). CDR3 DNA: TGTGCCAGCAGTAAGGACGGACAGCCCCAGCATTTT. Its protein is CASSKDGQPQHF.

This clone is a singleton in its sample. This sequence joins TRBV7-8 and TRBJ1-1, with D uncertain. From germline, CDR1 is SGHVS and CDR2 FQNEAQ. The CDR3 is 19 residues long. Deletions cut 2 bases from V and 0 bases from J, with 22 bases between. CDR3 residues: CASSLIRATGLPLNTEAFF. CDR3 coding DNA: TGTGCCAGCAGCTTAATCCGAGCGACGGGCCTACCTCTGAACACTGAAGCTTTCTTT.

The CDR3 is CASEQATGELFF. The CDR3 region has the DNA TGTGCCTCCGAACAGGCCACCGGGGAGCTGTTTTTT. This chain uses TRBV30 with TRBJ2-2; D might be TRBD1 (5 bases). Germline loops: CDR1 GTSNPN, CDR2 SVGIG (reference sequence). V was trimmed by 7 bases and J by 4 bases, leaving 10 bases between them. This CDR3 has 12 residues.

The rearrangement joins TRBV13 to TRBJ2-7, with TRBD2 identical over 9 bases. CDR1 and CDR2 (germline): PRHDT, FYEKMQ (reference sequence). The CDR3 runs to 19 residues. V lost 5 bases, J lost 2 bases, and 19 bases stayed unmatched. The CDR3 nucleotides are TGTGCCAGCAGCCCTAGGCTGCGGGAGGGCCCTAGCTCAACCTACGAGCAGTACTTC. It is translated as CASSPRLREGPSSTYEQYF.

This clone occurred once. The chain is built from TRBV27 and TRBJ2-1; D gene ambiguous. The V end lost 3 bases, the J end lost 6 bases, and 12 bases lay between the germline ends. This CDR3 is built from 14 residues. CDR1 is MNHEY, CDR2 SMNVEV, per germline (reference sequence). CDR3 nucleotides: TGTGCCAGCAGTTTCAACCTGGCCTCCAATGAGCAGTTCTTC. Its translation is CASSFNLASNEQFF.

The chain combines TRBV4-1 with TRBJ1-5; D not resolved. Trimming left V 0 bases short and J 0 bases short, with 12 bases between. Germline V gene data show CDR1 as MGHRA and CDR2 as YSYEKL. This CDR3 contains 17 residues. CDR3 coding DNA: TGCGCCAGCAGCCAAGATAGGACGGCGTATAGCAATCAGCCCCAGCATTTT. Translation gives CASSQDRTAYSNQPQHF.

CDR3 sequence: CASSETGDYGYTF. DNA of the CDR3: TGTGCCAGCAGTGAGACAGGGGATTATGGCTACACCTTC. V gene TRBV27 combines with J gene TRBJ1-2, with 8 bases that match TRBD1. Trimming cost V 5 bases and J 5 bases; bases outside gene matches: 4. The CDR3 covers 13 residues. Germline CDR1 MNHEY, CDR2 SMNVEV (reference sequence).

The CDR3 region has the DNA TGTGCCAGCAGTTTTTCGGGGATTCGGGAGCAGTACTTC. As protein: CASSFSGIREQYF. The V gene is TRBV28, the J gene TRBJ2-7; possible D gene TRBD2, 5 bases. Trimming removed 3 bases from V and 7 bases from J, with 13 bases in between. CDR1 is MDHEN and CDR2 is SYDVKM in the germline V gene. The CDR3 has 13 residues.

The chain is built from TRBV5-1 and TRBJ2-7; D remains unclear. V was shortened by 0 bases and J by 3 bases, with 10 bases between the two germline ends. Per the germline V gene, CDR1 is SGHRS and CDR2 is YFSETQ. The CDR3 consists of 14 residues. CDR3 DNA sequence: TGCGCCAGCAGCTTGGTTGGCAGGCGCTACGAGCAGTACTTC. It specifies CASSLVGRRYEQYF.

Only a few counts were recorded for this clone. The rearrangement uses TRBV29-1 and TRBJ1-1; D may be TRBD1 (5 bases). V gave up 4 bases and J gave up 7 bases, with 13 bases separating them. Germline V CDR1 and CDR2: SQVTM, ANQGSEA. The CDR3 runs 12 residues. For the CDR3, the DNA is TGCAGCGTTGTTAATGGGGGGTATGAAGCTTTCTTT. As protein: CSVVNGGYEAFF.

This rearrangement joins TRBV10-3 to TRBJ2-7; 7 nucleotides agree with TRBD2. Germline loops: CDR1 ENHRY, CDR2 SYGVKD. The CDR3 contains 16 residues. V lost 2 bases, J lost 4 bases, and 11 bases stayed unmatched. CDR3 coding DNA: TGTGCCATCAGTGAGGGATTGGGCGGGAGATCTTACGAGCAGTACTTC. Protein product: CAISEGLGGRSYEQYF.

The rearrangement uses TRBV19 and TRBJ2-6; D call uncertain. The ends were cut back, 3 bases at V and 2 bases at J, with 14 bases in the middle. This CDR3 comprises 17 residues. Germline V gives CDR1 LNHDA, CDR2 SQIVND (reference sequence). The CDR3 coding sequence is TGTGCCAGTAGTATTGACGTGGGTGGTCCTGGGGCCAACGTCCTGACTTTC. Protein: CASSIDVGGPGANVLTF.

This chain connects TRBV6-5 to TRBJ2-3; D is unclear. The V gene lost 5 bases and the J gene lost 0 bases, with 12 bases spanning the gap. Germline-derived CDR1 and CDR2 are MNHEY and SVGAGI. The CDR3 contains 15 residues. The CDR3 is CASSPSRSSTDTQYF. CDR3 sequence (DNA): TGTGCCAGCAGTCCGTCACGGAGTAGCACAGATACGCAGTATTTT.

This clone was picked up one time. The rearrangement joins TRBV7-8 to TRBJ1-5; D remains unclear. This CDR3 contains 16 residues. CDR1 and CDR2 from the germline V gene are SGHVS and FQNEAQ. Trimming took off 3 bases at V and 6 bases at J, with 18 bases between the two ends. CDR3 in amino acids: CASSFSRALASQPQHF. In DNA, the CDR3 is TGTGCCAGCAGCTTCAGCCGGGCCTTGGCTAGTCAGCCCCAGCATTTT. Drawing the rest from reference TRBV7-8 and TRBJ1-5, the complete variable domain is GAGVSQSPRYKVAKRGQDVALRCDPISGHVSLFWYQQALGQGPEFLTYFQNEAQLDKSGLPSDRFFAERPEGSVSTLKIQRTQQEDSAVYLCASSFSRALASQPQHFGDGTRLSIL.

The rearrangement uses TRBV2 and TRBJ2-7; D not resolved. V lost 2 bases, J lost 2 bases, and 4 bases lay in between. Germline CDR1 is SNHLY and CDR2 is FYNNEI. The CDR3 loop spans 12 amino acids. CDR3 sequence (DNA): TGTGCCAGCAGTGAAAATCCCTACGAGCAGTACTTC. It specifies CASSENPYEQYF.

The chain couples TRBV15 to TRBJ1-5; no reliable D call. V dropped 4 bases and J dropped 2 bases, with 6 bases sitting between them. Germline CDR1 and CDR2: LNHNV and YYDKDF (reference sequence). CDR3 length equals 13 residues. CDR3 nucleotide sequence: TGTGCCACCAGCATTACAGGCAATCAGCCCCAGCATTTT. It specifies CATSITGNQPQHF.

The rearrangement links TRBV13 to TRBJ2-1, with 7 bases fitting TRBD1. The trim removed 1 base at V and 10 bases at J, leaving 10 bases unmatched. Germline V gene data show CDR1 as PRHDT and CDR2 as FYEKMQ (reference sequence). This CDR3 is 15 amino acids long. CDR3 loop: CASSLEGALAEEQFF. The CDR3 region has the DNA TGTGCCAGCAGCTTAGAGGGGGCCCTAGCCGAAGAGCAGTTCTTC. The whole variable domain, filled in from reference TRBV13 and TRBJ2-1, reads AAGVIQSPRHLIKEKRETATLKCYPIPRHDTVYWYQQGPGQDPQFLISFYEKMQSDKGSIPDRFSAQQFSDYHSELNMSSLELGDSALYFCASSLEGALAEEQFFGPGTRLTVL.

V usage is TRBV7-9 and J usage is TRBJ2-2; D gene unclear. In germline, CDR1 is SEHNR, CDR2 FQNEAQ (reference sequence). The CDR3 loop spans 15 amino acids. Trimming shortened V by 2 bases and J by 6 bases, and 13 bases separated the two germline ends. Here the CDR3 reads CASSLSRPSPGELFF. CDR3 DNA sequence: TGTGCCAGCAGCTTATCCCGCCCGAGCCCCGGGGAGCTGTTTTTT.

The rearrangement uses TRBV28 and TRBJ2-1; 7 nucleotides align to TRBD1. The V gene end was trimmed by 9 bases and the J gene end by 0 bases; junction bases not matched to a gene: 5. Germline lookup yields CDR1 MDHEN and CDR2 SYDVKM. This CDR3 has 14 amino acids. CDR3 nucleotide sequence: TGTGCCAGTGAAGGGGGCCTCTCCTACAATGAGCAGTTCTTC. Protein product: CASEGGLSYNEQFF.

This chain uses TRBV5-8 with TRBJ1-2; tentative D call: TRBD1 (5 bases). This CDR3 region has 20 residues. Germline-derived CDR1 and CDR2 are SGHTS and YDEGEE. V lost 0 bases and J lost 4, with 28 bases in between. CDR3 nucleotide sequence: TGTGCCAGCAGCTTGGACATCTATCCGGGTGGGACGCAGGTCCGCTATGGCTACACCTTC. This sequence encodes CASSLDIYPGGTQVRYGYTF.

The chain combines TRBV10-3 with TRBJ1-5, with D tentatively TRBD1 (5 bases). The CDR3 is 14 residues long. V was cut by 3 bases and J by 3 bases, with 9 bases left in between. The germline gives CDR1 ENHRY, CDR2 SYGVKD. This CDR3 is CAISDRDPNQPQHF. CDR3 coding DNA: TGTGCCATCAGTGACCGGGACCCCAATCAGCCCCAGCATTTT.

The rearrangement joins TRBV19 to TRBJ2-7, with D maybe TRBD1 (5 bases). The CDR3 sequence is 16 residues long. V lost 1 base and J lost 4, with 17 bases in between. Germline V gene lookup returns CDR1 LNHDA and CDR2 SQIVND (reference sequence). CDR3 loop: CASSIAPEDRRYEQYF. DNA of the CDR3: TGTGCCAGTAGTATAGCTCCCGAAGACAGAAGATACGAGCAGTACTTC.

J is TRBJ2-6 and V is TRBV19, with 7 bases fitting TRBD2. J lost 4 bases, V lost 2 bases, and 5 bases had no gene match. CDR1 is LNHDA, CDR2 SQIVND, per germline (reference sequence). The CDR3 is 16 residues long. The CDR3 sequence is CASSIRAGEGANVLTF. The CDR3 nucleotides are TGTGCCAGTAGTATACGGGCGGGAGAGGGGGCCAACGTCCTGACTTTC.

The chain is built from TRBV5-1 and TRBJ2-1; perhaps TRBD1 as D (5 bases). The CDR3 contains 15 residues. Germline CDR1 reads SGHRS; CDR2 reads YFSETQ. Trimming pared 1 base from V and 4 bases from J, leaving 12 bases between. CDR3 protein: CASSLSRAGYNEQFF. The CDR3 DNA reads TGCGCCAGCAGCTTGTCCCGGGCAGGGTACAATGAGCAGTTCTTC.

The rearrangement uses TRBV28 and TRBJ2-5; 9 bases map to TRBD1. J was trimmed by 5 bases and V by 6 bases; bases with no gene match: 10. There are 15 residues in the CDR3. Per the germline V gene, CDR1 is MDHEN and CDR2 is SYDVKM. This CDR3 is CASRHDRGALETQYF. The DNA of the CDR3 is TGTGCCAGCAGACATGACAGGGGGGCTTTGGAGACCCAGTACTTC.

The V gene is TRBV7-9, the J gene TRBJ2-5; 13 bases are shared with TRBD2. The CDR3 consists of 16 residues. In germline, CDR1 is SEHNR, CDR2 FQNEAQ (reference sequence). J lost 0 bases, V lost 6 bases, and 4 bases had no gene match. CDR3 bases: TGTGCCAGCAGACAGACTAGCGGGAGGAACCAAGAGACCCAGTACTTC. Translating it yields CASRQTSGRNQETQYF.

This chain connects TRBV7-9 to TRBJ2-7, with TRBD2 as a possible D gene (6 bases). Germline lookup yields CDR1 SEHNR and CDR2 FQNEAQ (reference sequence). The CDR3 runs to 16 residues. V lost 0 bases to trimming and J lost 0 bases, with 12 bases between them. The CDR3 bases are TGTGCCAGCAGCTTAGCGGAGGGTTGGAGCTCCTACGAGCAGTACTTC. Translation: CASSLAEGWSSYEQYF.